Below, one T cell receptor beta chain is given with its context. The CDR3 contains 13 residues. Trimming took off 1 base at V and 3 bases at J, with 6 bases between the two ends. Germline CDR1 ENHRY, CDR2 SYGVKD. Produced via immunoSEQ multiplex PCR; TCRdb's table is partial and in-frame only. This table holds about 2.1 million clones, roughly 93% found once. Selected positively for CCR7 and CD45RO-negative, naive CD8 cells excluded terminally differentiated effector memory CD45RA+ cells. This sample is drawn from a study of shared clonotypes between healthy human individuals. This receptor was taken from a young man in good health. Some clones in this sample may be carry-over from other donors' samples. The sequenced sample consisted of naive CD8+ T cells from PBMCs. The rearrangement links TRBV10-3 to TRBJ2-5; D ambiguous. The CDR3 is CAISELLEETQYF. The CDR3, as DNA: TGTGCCATCAGTGAGTTACTTGAAGAGACCCAGTACTTC.